The 10 T cell receptor beta chains below come from one sample, sequenced in a study of T cell changes during pregnancy in multiple sclerosis (dated by TCRdb to about 2019). The method behind the library was the immunoSEQ multiplex PCR assay. The immuneACCESS repertoire file appears here via TCRdb, limited to in-frame rearrangements. These files lack a portion of the clones; in checked studies, under half of the deficit traces to unresolved V genes, and the cause of the others is not known. Present in this sample are 50,000 or so clones, more than 85% of which were seen just once. The top ten clonotypes cover roughly 1.2% of the sample. The material was peripheral blood, obtained after pregnancy. The source is a female donor in good health, enrolled as a control in a pregnancy study.

This chain links TRBV28 with TRBJ1-2; tentative D call: TRBD1 (5 bases). Germline assignment: CDR1 MDHEN and CDR2 SYDVKM. With 6 bases removed from V and 4 bases from J, the gap between germline ends came to 21 bases. CDR3 length: 16 residues. Here the CDR3 DNA reads TGTGCCAGCAGGACGCCTCAGGGTACCCGTATCTATGGCTACACCTTC. Translation gives CASRTPQGTRIYGYTF.

The chain has TRBV6-5 and TRBJ2-7; a possible D gene is TRBD1 (5 bases). CDR1 and CDR2 (germline): MNHEY, SVGAGI. The CDR3 consists of 13 residues. Trimming cost V 2 bases and J 6 bases, with 11 bases left between them. The CDR3 sequence: CASSYAEGAEQYF. CDR3 sequence (DNA): TGTGCCAGCAGTTACGCAGAAGGGGCCGAGCAGTACTTC.

The chain carries TRBV7-2 and TRBJ2-5, with 14 positions matching TRBD2. The V and J ends lost 5 bases and 5 bases, in that order; junction bases with no gene match: 7. CDR3 length equals 16 residues. Germline CDR1 reads SGHTA; CDR2 reads FQGNSA. The CDR3 DNA reads as TGTGCCAGCAGCCTGGATGGACTAGCGGGGGGTGAGACCCAGTACTTC. This translates into CASSLDGLAGGETQYF.

This chain uses TRBV12-5 with TRBJ1-2, with TRBD1 matching over 7 bases. Germline CDR1 is LGHNT and CDR2 is FRNRAP. With V trimmed by 3 bases and J by 8 bases, 9 bases remained unmatched. This CDR3 spans 14 amino acids. The CDR3 sequence is CASGFGQGDGGYTF. The CDR3 coding sequence is TGTGCTAGTGGTTTCGGGCAGGGGGATGGAGGCTACACCTTC.

The chain employs TRBV5-1 and TRBJ1-2; 12 positions agree with TRBD1. The CDR3 spans 15 residues. Germline CDR1 and CDR2: SGHRS and YFSETQ. V gave up 3 bases and J gave up 4 bases; unmatched junction bases: 4. The CDR3 reads CASSSGTGGTYGYTF. The DNA for the CDR3 is TGCGCCAGCAGCTCAGGGACAGGGGGCACCTATGGCTACACCTTC.

The chain combines TRBV6-5 with TRBJ1-1; TRBD1 aligns across 10 bases. From germline, CDR1 is MNHEY and CDR2 SVGAGI. The CDR3 sequence is 15 residues long. V was clipped by 5 bases and J by 5 bases; unmatched bases: 8. The CDR3 coding sequence is TGTGCCAGCAGTGTTTTGGACAGGGGGGGTACTGAAGCTTTCTTT. This encodes CASSVLDRGGTEAFF.

The rearrangement joins TRBV10-1 to TRBJ2-7; D is unclear. Trimming took off 1 base at V and 3 bases at J, with 10 bases between the two ends. CDR3 size: 14 residues. CDR1 is WNHNN and CDR2 is SYGVQD in the germline V gene (reference sequence). The CDR3 DNA sequence: TGCGCCAGCAGTGAGTTAGCCACCGGCTACGAGCAGTACTTC. Translated: CASSELATGYEQYF.

The V gene is TRBV6-5, the J gene TRBJ2-7; 7 bases line up with TRBD2. The trim removed 2 bases at V and 2 bases at J, leaving 6 bases unmatched. This CDR3 is 15 amino acids long. Germline lookup yields CDR1 MNHEY and CDR2 SVGAGI. The CDR3 reads CASSYLTGGTYEQYF. The CDR3 DNA reads TGTGCCAGCAGTTACCTGACCGGGGGGACCTACGAGCAGTACTTC.

This clone was observed a few times. This chain uses TRBV4-1 with TRBJ1-1; no clear D. The CDR3 is 12 residues long. Trimming cost V 4 bases and J 2 bases, with 5 bases left between them. Germline-derived CDR1 and CDR2 are MGHRA and YSYEKL. CDR3 in amino acids: CASSRINTEAFF. DNA for the CDR3: TGCGCCAGCAGCCGTATCAACACTGAAGCTTTCTTT.

The rearrangement uses TRBV30 and TRBJ1-2, with D possibly being TRBD1 (5 bases). The V end was cut by 1 base, the J end by 1 base, with 10 bases between. This CDR3 region has 14 residues. Germline V gene data show CDR1 as GTSNPN and CDR2 as SVGIG (reference sequence). The CDR3 spells CAWSGRGINYGYTF. The CDR3 DNA reads TGTGCCTGGAGTGGGCGGGGGATTAACTATGGCTACACCTTC.